The 20 T cell receptor beta chains presented below share a single source sample, sequenced in a study of blood T cell repertoires in COVID-19. The repertoire was sequenced with immunoSEQ multiplex PCR; TCRdb's copy has only in-frame clones and lacks some. The profile covers about 280,000 clones, with 75% to 85% appearing a single time and approximately 5.1% taken by the ten largest. Specimen: peripheral blood. These receptors originate from a man aged 50 to 59 with active or convalescent COVID-19.

This chain connects TRBV19 to TRBJ2-7; 14 bases are a match to TRBD2. CDR1 LNHDA and CDR2 SQIVND come from the germline V gene (reference sequence). The CDR3 extends over 17 amino acids. V lost 3 bases and J lost 4; bases outside the gene matches: 8. The CDR3 protein is CASSITGLAGDLYEQYF. CDR3 nucleotides: TGTGCCAGTAGTATCACGGGACTAGCGGGAGACCTTTACGAGCAGTACTTC.

The J gene is TRBJ2-4, the V gene TRBV4-1; D is perhaps TRBD2 (5 bases). Trimming removed 5 bases from V and 1 base from J, with 12 bases in between. The CDR3 runs 15 residues. The germline V gene has CDR1 MGHRA and CDR2 YSYEKL. The CDR3 sequence is CASSVRGLAKNIQYF. The DNA for the CDR3 is TGCGCCAGCAGCGTGCGAGGGCTGGCCAAAAACATTCAGTACTTC.

The genes are TRBV14 and TRBJ1-2, with D perhaps TRBD1 (5 bases). From germline, CDR1 is SGHDN and CDR2 FVKESK. The V end lost 0 bases, the J end lost 5 bases, and 16 bases lay between the germline ends. There are 16 residues in the CDR3. CDR3 in DNA: TGTGCCAGCAGCCAAGAAAAGCAGGGTACTTTTTATGGCTACACCTTC. It yields the protein CASSQEKQGTFYGYTF.

The V call is TRBV4-2, the J call TRBJ1-4; unclear D gene. The germline V gene encodes CDR1 LGHNA and CDR2 YNFKEQ. With 0 bases removed from V and 3 bases from J, the gap between germline ends came to 5 bases. The CDR3 consists of 14 residues. The CDR3, as DNA: TGTGCCAGCAGCCAAGATAATGCTAATGAAAAACTGTTTTTT. The encoded protein is CASSQDNANEKLFF.

The chain links TRBV2 to TRBJ1-1, with D possibly TRBD1 on 6 matching bases. The CDR3 runs to 15 residues. Germline V gives CDR1 SNHLY, CDR2 FYNNEI. Trimming left V 5 bases short and J 1 base short, with 14 bases between. This CDR3 reads CASSSRQAGNTEAFF. The CDR3 DNA reads TGTGCCAGCAGTTCGAGACAGGCGGGGAACACTGAAGCTTTCTTT.

This clone was seen only once. The chain is built from TRBV4-2 and TRBJ2-7, with TRBD2 matching over 8 bases. CDR1 is LGHNA and CDR2 is YNFKEQ in the germline V gene. V shed 5 bases and J 3 bases; nucleotides not matched to a gene: 6. The CDR3 sequence is 14 residues long. The CDR3 reads CASSGSGSIYEQYF. The CDR3 coding sequence is TGTGCCAGCAGCGGAAGCGGGAGCATCTACGAGCAGTACTTC.

The rearrangement uses TRBV28 and TRBJ1-2; D remains ambiguous. Germline CDR1 reads MDHEN; CDR2 reads SYDVKM. Trimming removed 6 bases at V and 5 bases at J, with 13 bases between. This CDR3 has 13 amino acids. The CDR3 DNA is TGTGCCAGCAGCGGGGTAGCCCTATATGGCTACACCTTC. As protein: CASSGVALYGYTF.

The chain carries TRBV5-5 and TRBJ1-1; the match to TRBD1 covers 9 bases. CDR1 SGHKS and CDR2 YYEKEE come from the germline V gene (reference sequence). The V segment lost 4 bases and the J segment 1 base; nucleotides outside the gene matches: 5. The CDR3 consists of 15 residues. The CDR3 is CASSPRTGENTEAFF. CDR3 bases: TGTGCCAGCAGCCCTAGGACAGGGGAGAACACTGAAGCTTTCTTT.

V and J are TRBV11-2 and TRBJ2-1; a weak D match, TRBD1 (6 bases). V was clipped by 5 bases and J by 7 bases, with 21 bases between them. The CDR3 totals 16 residues. CDR1 SGHAT and CDR2 FQNNGV come from the germline V gene. The CDR3 spells CASSPRFSGGRNEQFF. CDR3 nucleotide sequence: TGTGCCAGCAGCCCCCGGTTTAGTGGGGGCCGAAATGAGCAGTTCTTC.

V and J are TRBV6-2 or TRBV6-3 and TRBJ1-2; a possible D gene is TRBD1 (5 bases). The CDR3 consists of 13 residues. V was shortened by 4 bases and J by 3 bases, with 9 bases between the two germline ends. Germline CDR1 reads MNHEY; CDR2 reads SVGEGT. The CDR3 sequence is CASSSQGDYGYTF. CDR3 nucleotide sequence: TGTGCCAGCAGTTCCCAGGGTGACTATGGCTACACCTTC.

This clone was observed once. This sequence joins TRBV4-2 and TRBJ2-1, with 7 bases that match TRBD2. The CDR3 contains 16 residues. Germline CDR1 is LGHNA and CDR2 is YNFKEQ. Trimming removed 2 bases from V and 6 bases from J; junction bases left unmatched: 10. The chain's CDR3 is CASSQNPSGNGNEQFF. In DNA form, the CDR3 reads TGTGCCAGCAGCCAAAACCCCAGCGGGAATGGCAATGAGCAGTTCTTC.

The rearrangement uses TRBV6-1 and TRBJ1-5; TRBD1 is a possible D gene (6 bases). Deletions cut 4 bases from V and 0 bases from J, with 13 bases between. CDR1 is MNHNS and CDR2 is SASEGT in the germline V gene. The CDR3 runs to 16 residues. CDR3 in DNA: TGTGCCAGCAGTGTTGACAGGCCGAATAGCAATCAGCCCCAGCATTTT. Translated: CASSVDRPNSNQPQHF.

The chain recombines TRBV27 with TRBJ1-4, with TRBD1 identical over 9 bases. Germline V gene lookup returns CDR1 MNHEY and CDR2 SMNVEV (reference sequence). The CDR3 is made up of 16 amino acids. V dropped 5 bases and J dropped 2; count of bases not matched to a gene: 6. The CDR3 bases are TGTGCCAGCAGTCCAGGACAGGGGTTCACTAATGAAAAACTGTTTTTT. Translation: CASSPGQGFTNEKLFF.

This chain connects TRBV28 to TRBJ1-1; D gene unclear. Trimming shortened V by 5 bases and J by 4 bases, and 14 bases separated the two germline ends. From germline, CDR1 is MDHEN and CDR2 SYDVKM. The CDR3 runs to 14 residues. DNA for the CDR3: TGTGCCAGCAGTCCTTACACACCTTCCACTGAAGCTTTCTTT. Protein sequence: CASSPYTPSTEAFF. Supplemented by reference TRBV28 and TRBJ1-1, the full variable domain reads DVKVTQSSRYLVKRTGEKVFLECVQDMDHENMFWYRQDPGLGLRLIYFSYDVKMKEKGDIPEGYSVSREKKERFSLILESASTNQTSMYLCASSPYTPSTEAFFGQGTRLTVV.

V and J are TRBV27 and TRBJ1-2, with D maybe TRBD1 (6 bases). CDR3 length equals 12 residues. V lost 6 bases, J lost 8 bases, and 13 bases lay in between. Germline CDR1 is MNHEY and CDR2 is SMNVEV (reference sequence). The CDR3 is CASRTGSGGYTF. The CDR3 coding sequence is TGTGCCAGCAGAACAGGGTCAGGAGGCTACACCTTC.

This chain connects TRBV11-2 to TRBJ1-2; TRBD1 agrees at 9 bases. This CDR3 region has 16 residues. Germline V gene lookup returns CDR1 SGHAT and CDR2 FQNNGV. V lost 4 bases and J lost 5; bases outside the gene matches: 11. CDR3 coding DNA: TGTGCCAGCAGCTCCCTGGGGGGACAGGGCTTTTATGGCTACACCTTC. Encoded protein: CASSSLGGQGFYGYTF.

The chain combines TRBV3-1 (or the pseudogene TRBV3-2) with TRBJ1-1; D is uncertain. Per germline, CDR1 LGHDT and CDR2 YNNKEL (reference sequence). Trimming pared 4 bases from V and 10 bases from J, leaving 13 bases between. This CDR3 is 12 amino acids long. For the CDR3, the DNA is TGTGCCAGCAGCCCCGGGATTGGTCGAGCTTTCTTT. It translates to CASSPGIGRAFF.

V is TRBV4-1 and J is TRBJ1-1; no clear D. CDR1 and CDR2 from the germline V gene are MGHRA and YSYEKL. With 0 bases removed from V and 2 bases from J, the gap between germline ends came to 13 bases. The CDR3 sequence is 16 residues long. This chain's CDR3 is CASSQDPTFFNTEAFF. The CDR3, as DNA: TGCGCCAGCAGCCAAGATCCCACTTTTTTCAACACTGAAGCTTTCTTT.

V is TRBV28 and J is TRBJ2-1; TRBD2 agrees at 9 bases. V was pared by 6 bases and J by 7 bases, with 16 bases of the junction left unmatched. This CDR3 has 17 amino acids. CDR1 is MDHEN and CDR2 is SYDVKM in the germline V gene. CDR3 residues: CASSPSTSGRIPNEQFF. CDR3 coding DNA: TGTGCCAGCAGCCCCAGCACGAGCGGGAGGATCCCGAATGAGCAGTTCTTC.

The chain has TRBV7-2 and TRBJ1-1, with 10 bases identical to TRBD1. The ends lost 6 bases at V and 11 bases at J; junction bases unmatched: 9. Germline-derived CDR1 and CDR2 are SGHTA and FQGNSA. The CDR3 is 13 residues long. DNA of the CDR3: TGTGCCAGCAGTACCGGGACAGGGGTTGACGCTTTCTTT. It yields the protein CASSTGTGVDAFF.